The present TCR beta chain was sequenced within a study of control samples from healthy donors and cancer patients (dated by TCRdb to 2019 to 2021). V loses 6 bases, J loses 1 base, and the germline ends lie 18 bases apart. In the germline V gene (reference sequence), CDR1 corresponds to LNHDA and CDR2 to SQIVND. Its CDR3 holds 16 amino acids, cysteine through phenylalanine. The sequence is cut down to CDR3 DNA, 48 bases in frame from base 1. With respect to this clone: The antigen this receptor binds is unknown. Per-base quality was not reported, and no clone a single base away is much larger than it.

Preparation of the library involved the immunoSEQ multiplex PCR assay. Here the immuneACCESS table is served through TCRdb, limited to in-frame sequences with V and J called. Missing clones are a known gap in these copies; in checked studies unresolved V genes cover under half, and the rest lacks a known reason. The sample table lists over 110,000 clones, approximately 86% of them with a count of one. The biggest ten clones account for roughly 9% of the sample. Material: blood. Rearrangement joined TRBV19 to TRBJ1-1; the D gene is possibly TRBD1, with 5 bases matching. This clonotype was obtained from a woman between 25 and 40 years old in good health. The DNA reads as follows: TGTGCCAGTAGGATGAGGGATAACCAGGGGAACACTGAAGCTTTCTTT. The encoded protein is CASRMRDNQGNTEAFF.